The sample holds a few counts of the clone carrying this T cell receptor beta chain. The sample belongs to a study of T cells after yellow fever vaccination. Each CDR3 protein is one row after TCRdb ran MiXCR on the 5' RACE reads. The sample shows about 580,000 distinct CDR3 sequences, less than 20% of them seen only once. Per the germline V gene, CDR1 is SGHRS and CDR2 is YFSETQ. The CDR3 covers 13 residues. V was pared by 4 bases and J by 6 bases, with 12 bases between. The specimen was PBMCs, collected 4 to 5 days after the first yellow fever vaccination. This TCR was sampled from a man in his late teens or twenties who received the YFV17D yellow fever vaccine. This chain connects TRBV5-1 to TRBJ2-3; the D gene could be TRBD1 or TRBD2 (6 bases each). In nucleotides, the CDR3 is TGCGCCAGCAGCGGACCGGGGGCCGATACGCAGTATTTT. Translation gives CASSGPGADTQYF.